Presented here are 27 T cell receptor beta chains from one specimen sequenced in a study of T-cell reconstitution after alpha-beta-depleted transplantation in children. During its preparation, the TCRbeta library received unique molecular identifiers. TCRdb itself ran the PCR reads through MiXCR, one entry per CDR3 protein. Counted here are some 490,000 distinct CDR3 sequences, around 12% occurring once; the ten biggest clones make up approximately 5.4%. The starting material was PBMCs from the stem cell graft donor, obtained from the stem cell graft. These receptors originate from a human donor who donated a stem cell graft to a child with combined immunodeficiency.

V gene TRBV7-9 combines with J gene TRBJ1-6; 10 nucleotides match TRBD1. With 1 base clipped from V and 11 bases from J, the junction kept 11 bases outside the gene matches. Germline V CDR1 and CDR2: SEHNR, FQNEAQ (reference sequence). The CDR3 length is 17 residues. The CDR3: CASSLGAGGTGAPPLHF. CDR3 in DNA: TGTGCCAGCAGCTTAGGGGCCGGCGGGACAGGGGCTCCACCCCTCCACTTT.

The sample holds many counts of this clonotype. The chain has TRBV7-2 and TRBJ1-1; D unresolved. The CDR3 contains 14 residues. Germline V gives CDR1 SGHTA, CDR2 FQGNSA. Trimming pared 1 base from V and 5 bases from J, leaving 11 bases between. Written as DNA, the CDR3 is TGTGCCAGCAGCTTAGACTGGGTAGGAACTGAAGCTTTCTTT. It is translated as CASSLDWVGTEAFF.

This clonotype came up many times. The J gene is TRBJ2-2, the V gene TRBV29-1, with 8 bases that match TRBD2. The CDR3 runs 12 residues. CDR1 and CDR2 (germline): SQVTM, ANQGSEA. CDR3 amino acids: CTLRGGTGELFF. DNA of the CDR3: TGCACCTTACGGGGGGGCACCGGGGAGCTGTTTTTT.

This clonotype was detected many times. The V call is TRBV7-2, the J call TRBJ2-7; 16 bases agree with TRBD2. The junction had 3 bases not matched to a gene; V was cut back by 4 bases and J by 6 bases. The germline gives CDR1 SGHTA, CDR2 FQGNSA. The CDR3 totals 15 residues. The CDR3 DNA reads TGTGCCAGCAGCTCGGGACTAGCGGGGGGGCGCGAGCAGTACTTC. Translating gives CASSSGLAGGREQYF.

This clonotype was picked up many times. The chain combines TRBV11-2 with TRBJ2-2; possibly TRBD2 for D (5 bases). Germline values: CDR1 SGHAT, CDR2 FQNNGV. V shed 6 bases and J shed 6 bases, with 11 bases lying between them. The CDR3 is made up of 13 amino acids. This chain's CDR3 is CASRPQRAGELFF. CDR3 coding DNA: TGTGCCAGCAGGCCACAGAGGGCCGGGGAGCTGTTTTTT. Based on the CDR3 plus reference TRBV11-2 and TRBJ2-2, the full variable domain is EAGVAQSPRYKIIEKRQSVAFWCNPISGHATLYWYQQILGQGPKLLIQFQNNGVVDDSQLPKDRFSAERLKGVDSTLKIQPAKLEDSAVYLCASRPQRAGELFFGEGSRLTVL.

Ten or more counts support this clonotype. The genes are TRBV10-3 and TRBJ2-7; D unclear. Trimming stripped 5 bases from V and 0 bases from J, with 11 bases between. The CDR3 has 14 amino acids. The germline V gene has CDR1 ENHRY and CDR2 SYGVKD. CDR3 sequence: CAISRTESSYEQYF. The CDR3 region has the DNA TGTGCCATCAGTCGGACCGAGAGCTCCTACGAGCAGTACTTC.

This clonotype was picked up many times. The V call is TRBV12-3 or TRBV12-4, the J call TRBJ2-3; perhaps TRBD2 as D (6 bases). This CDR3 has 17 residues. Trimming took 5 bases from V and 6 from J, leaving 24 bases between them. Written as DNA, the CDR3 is TGTGCCAGCAGTACCCGACTAGTTCCCCGTTCGGGGGATACGCAGTATTTT. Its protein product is CASSTRLVPRSGDTQYF.

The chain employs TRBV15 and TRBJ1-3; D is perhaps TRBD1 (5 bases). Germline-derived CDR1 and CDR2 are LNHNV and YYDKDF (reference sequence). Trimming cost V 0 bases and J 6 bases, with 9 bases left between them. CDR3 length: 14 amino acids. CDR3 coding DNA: TGTGCCACCAGCAGAGACAGGGCTGAAAACACCATATATTTT. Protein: CATSRDRAENTIYF. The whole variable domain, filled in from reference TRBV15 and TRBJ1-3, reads DAMVIQNPRYQVTQFGKPVTLSCSQTLNHNVMYWYQQKSSQAPKLLFHYYDKDFNNEADTPDNFQSRRPNTSFCFLDIRSPGLGDTAMYLCATSRDRAENTIYFGEGSWLTVV.

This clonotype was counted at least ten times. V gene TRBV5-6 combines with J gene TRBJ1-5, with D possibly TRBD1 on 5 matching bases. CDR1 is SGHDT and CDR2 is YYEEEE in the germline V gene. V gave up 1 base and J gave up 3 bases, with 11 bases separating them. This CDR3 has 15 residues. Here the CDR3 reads CASSLLSGNNQPQHF. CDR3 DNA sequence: TGTGCCAGCAGCTTGTTGTCAGGGAACAATCAGCCCCAGCATTTT.

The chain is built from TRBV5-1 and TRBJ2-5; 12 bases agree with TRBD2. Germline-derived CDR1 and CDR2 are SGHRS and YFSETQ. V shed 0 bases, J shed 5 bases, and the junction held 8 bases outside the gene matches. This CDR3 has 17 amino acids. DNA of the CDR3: TGCGCCAGCAGCTTGGATCCTAGCGGGGGGGCCATGGAGACCCAGTACTTC. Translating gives CASSLDPSGGAMETQYF. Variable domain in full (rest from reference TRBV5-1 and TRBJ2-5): KAGVTQTPRYLIKTRGQQVTLSCSPISGHRSVSWYQQTPGQGLQFLFEYFSETQRNKGNFPGRFSGRQFSNSRSEMNVSTLELGDSALYLCASSLDPSGGAMETQYFGPGTRLLVL.

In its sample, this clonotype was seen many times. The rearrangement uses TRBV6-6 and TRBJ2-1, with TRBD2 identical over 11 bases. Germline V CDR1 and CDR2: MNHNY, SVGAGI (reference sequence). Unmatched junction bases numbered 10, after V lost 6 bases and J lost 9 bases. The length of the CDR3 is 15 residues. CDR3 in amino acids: CASSPLAGGRGEQFF. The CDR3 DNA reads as TGTGCCAGCAGCCCGTTAGCGGGAGGGCGTGGTGAGCAGTTCTTC.

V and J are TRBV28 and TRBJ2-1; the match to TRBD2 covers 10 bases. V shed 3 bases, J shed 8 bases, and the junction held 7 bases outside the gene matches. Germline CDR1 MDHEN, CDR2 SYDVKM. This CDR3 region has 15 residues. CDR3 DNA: TGTGCCAGCAGTTTCCTGCCCGGGACTAGCGATGAGCAGTTCTTC. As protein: CASSFLPGTSDEQFF.

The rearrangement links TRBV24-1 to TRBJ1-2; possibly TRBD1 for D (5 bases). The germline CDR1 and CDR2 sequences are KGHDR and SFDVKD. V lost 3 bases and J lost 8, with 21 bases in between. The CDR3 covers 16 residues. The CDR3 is CATSDPGAGPSLGYTF. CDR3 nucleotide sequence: TGTGCCACCAGTGATCCCGGGGCAGGGCCCTCCCTCGGCTACACCTTC.

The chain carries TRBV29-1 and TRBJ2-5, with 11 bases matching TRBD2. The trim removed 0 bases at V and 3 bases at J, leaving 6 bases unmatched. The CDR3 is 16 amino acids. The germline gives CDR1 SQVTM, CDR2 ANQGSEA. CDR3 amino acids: CSVEDVAGGQEETQYF. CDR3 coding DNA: TGCAGCGTTGAAGATGTAGCGGGGGGGCAGGAAGAGACCCAGTACTTC.

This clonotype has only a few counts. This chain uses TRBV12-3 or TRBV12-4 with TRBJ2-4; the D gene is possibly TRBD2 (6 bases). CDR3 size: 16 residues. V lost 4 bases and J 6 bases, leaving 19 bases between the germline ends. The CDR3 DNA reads TGTGCCAGCAGTTCCCCCGGACAAGCCGGGGGAAACATTCAGTACTTC. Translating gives CASSSPGQAGGNIQYF.

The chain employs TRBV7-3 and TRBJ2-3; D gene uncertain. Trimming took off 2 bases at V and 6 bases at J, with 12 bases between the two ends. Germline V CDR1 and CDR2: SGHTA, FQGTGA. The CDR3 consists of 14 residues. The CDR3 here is CASSLSGLGDTQYF. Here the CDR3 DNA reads TGTGCCAGCAGCTTATCGGGCTTGGGGGATACGCAGTATTTT.

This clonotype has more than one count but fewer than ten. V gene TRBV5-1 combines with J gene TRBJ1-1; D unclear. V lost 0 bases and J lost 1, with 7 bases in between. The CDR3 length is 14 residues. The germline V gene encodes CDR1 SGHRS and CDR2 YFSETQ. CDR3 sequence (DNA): TGCGCCAGCAGCTTGGCACACTCGAACACTGAAGCTTTCTTT. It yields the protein CASSLAHSNTEAFF.

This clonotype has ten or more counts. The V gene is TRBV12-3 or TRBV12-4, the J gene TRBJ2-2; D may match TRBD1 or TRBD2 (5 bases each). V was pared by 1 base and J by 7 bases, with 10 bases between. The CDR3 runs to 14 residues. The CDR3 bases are TGTGCCAGCAGTTTAGGTGGGGACCACGGGGAGCTGTTTTTT. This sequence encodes CASSLGGDHGELFF.

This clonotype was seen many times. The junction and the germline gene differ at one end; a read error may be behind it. CDR3 nucleotides: TGCGCCAGCAGCCAAGATATATCGGGGTTTCCGCGCTTC. Protein product: CASSQDISGFPRF. J is TRBJ2-7 and V is TRBV4-3, with D possibly being TRBD2 (5 bases). The CDR3 contains 13 residues. The V gene's germline CDR1 is LGHNA and CDR2 YSLEER.

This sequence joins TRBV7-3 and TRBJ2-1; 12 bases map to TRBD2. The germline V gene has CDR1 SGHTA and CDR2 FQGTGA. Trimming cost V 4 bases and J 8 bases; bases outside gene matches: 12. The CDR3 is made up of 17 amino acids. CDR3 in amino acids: CASSSRLAGGPTDEQFF. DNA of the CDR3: TGTGCCAGCAGCTCCCGCCTAGCGGGAGGGCCTACGGATGAGCAGTTCTTC.

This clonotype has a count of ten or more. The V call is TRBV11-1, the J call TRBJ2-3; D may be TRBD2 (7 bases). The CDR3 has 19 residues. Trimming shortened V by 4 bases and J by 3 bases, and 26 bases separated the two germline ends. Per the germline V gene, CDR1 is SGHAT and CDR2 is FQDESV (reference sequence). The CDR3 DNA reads TGTGCCAGCAGCTGGCGAAGGGGGGAGGGAGGCATCGTAACAGATACGCAGTATTTT. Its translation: CASSWRRGEGGIVTDTQYF. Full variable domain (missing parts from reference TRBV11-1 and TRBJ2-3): EAEVAQSPRYKITEKSQAVAFWCDPISGHATLYWYRQILGQGPELLVQFQDESVVDDSQLPKDRFSAERLKGVDSTLKIQPAELGDSAMYLCASSWRRGEGGIVTDTQYFGPGTRLTVL.

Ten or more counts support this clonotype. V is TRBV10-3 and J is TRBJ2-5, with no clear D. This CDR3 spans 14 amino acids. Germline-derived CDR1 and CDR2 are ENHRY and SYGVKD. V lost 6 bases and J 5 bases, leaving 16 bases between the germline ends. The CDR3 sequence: CAIRGVLLSETQYF. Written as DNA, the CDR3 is TGTGCCATCAGAGGAGTGCTTCTGAGTGAGACCCAGTACTTC.

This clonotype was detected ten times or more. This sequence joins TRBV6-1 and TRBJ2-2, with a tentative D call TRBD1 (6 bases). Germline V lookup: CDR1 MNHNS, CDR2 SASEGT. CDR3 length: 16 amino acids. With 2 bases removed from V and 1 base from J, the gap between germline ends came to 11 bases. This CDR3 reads CASSEPPGQNTGELFF. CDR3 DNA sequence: TGTGCCAGCAGTGAACCTCCGGGACAGAACACCGGGGAGCTGTTTTTT.

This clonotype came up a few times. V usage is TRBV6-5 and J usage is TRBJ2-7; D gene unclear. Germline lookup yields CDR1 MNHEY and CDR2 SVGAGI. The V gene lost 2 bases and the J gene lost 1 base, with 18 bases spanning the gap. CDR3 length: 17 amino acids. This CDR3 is CASSYRHSIGQSYEQYF. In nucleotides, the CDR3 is TGTGCCAGCAGTTACCGACACTCAATCGGTCAATCCTACGAGCAGTACTTC.

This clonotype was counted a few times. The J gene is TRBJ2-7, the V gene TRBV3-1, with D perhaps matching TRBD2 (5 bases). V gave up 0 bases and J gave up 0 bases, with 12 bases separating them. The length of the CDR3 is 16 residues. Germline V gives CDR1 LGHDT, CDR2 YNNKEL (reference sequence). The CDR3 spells CASSQDPGLSSYEQYF. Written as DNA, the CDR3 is TGTGCCAGCAGCCAAGATCCCGGACTTAGCTCCTACGAGCAGTACTTC.

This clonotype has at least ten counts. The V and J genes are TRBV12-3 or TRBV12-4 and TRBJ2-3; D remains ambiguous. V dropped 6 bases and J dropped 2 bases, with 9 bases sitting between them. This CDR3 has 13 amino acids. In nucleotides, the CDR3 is TGTGCCAGCAGAAGTGGGGTCACAGATACGCAGTATTTT. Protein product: CASRSGVTDTQYF.

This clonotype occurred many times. DNA of the CDR3: TGTGCCAGCAGTCCCCGCCGGGACAATGAGCAGTTCTTC. This translates into CASSPRRDNEQFF. V gene TRBV7-9 combines with J gene TRBJ2-1; D gene unclear. Germline CDR1 and CDR2: SEHNR and FQNEAQ (reference sequence). Deletions cut 6 bases from V and 5 bases from J, with 11 bases between. This CDR3 is 13 amino acids long.